The next 22 T cell receptor beta chains were all read from a single sample in a study of persistence of HIV-infected CD4 T cells. The stimulus was an HIV-1 Gag 15-mer peptide pool, 0.8 to 1 ug/peptide/mL. CD4+ T cells upregulating both CD40 ligand and CD69 were sorted as responding cells. These receptors lack a known antigen. The immunoSEQ assay was version 4, run in survey mode. The table came from immunoSEQ multiplex PCR; TCRdb's copy has only in-frame clones and leaves some out. This table holds fewer than 35,000 clones, roughly 70% found once. This material consisted of CD4+ T cells sorted from PBMCs after 18-hour stimulation, taken from a patient who received antiretroviral therapy. The receptors derive from an adult man with HIV who was CMV-seropositive.

The rearrangement joins TRBV27 to TRBJ1-3, with D hard to call. Trimming shortened V by 3 bases and J by 0 bases, and 3 bases separated the two germline ends. Germline V gives CDR1 MNHEY, CDR2 SMNVEV (reference sequence). This CDR3 contains 13 residues. The CDR3 is CASSLASGNTIYF. CDR3 in DNA: TGTGCCAGCAGTTTGGCCTCTGGAAACACCATATATTTT.

This chain uses TRBV21-1 with TRBJ2-1; TRBD2, the D gene given by the table, was not confirmed from the DNA. TRBV21-1 represents a pseudogene. The CDR3 consists of 15 residues. This chain's CDR3 is CASSPGGAHYNEQFF. In DNA form, the CDR3 reads TGTGCCAGCAGCCCGGGGGGGGCTCACTACAATGAGCAGTTCTTC.

The rearrangement uses TRBV5-4 and TRBJ1-1; 9 bases map to TRBD1. There are 15 residues in the CDR3. The germline V gene encodes CDR1 SGHNT and CDR2 YYREEE (reference sequence). V lost 5 bases, J lost 1 base, and 6 bases stayed unmatched. The CDR3 spells CASSIDRGGNTEAFF. Here the CDR3 DNA reads TGTGCCAGCAGTATCGACAGGGGGGGGAACACTGAAGCTTTCTTT.

With respect to this clone: Other nucleotide sequences from this sample produce the same CDR3. The V gene is TRBV28, the J gene TRBJ1-2; D remains ambiguous. CDR1 and CDR2 from the germline V gene are MDHEN and SYDVKM. This CDR3 contains 12 residues. V lost 3 bases and J lost 4, with 6 bases in between. The CDR3 sequence: CASSFLGYGYTF. The CDR3 coding sequence is TGTGCCAGCAGTTTTTTGGGCTATGGCTACACCTTC.

Only a few counts were recorded for this clone. The chain combines TRBV6-5 with TRBJ2-4; D not certain. This CDR3 is 15 amino acids long. Germline CDR1 MNHEY, CDR2 SVGAGI. Trimming removed 6 bases at V and 0 bases at J, with 12 bases between. The CDR3 region has the DNA TGTGCCAGCAGCGTCGACCGCTTAGCCAAAAACATTCAGTACTTC. Translated, it gives CASSVDRLAKNIQYF.

This chain joins TRBV19 and TRBJ1-5; D gene uncertain. CDR3 length: 15 residues. From germline, CDR1 is LNHDA and CDR2 SQIVND (reference sequence). Trimming took 3 bases from V and 0 from J, leaving 9 bases between them. CDR3 in DNA: TGTGCCAGTAGTATTAGCGGGATTAGCAATCAGCCCCAGCATTTT. Protein: CASSISGISNQPQHF.

The rearrangement uses TRBV5-6 and TRBJ2-3, with D unresolved. V was clipped by 1 base and J by 8 bases, with 5 bases between them. CDR1 is SGHDT, CDR2 YYEEEE, per germline. This CDR3 spans 11 amino acids. The CDR3 reads CASSLQGTQYF. The CDR3 DNA sequence: TGTGCCAGCAGCTTGCAAGGTACGCAGTATTTT.

The chain links TRBV9 to TRBJ1-1; 8 positions match TRBD1. The CDR3 extends over 14 amino acids. V trimming: 3 bases; J trimming: 8 bases; junction bases outside the gene matches: 9. CDR1 and CDR2 from the germline V gene are SGDLS and YYNGEE. The CDR3 here is CASSATGGAGEAFF. The CDR3 DNA reads as TGTGCCAGCAGCGCCACAGGGGGGGCGGGAGAAGCTTTCTTT.

This clone is a singleton in its sample. The genes are TRBV19 and TRBJ2-2; D is perhaps TRBD1 or TRBD2 (6 bases each). The CDR3 contains 14 residues. Trimming stripped 7 bases from V and 4 bases from J, with 13 bases between. Germline V gene sequence: CDR1 LNHDA, CDR2 SQIVND (reference sequence). The CDR3 is CASTEGGTTGELFF. The CDR3 DNA reads as TGTGCCAGTACCGAAGGGGGGACCACCGGGGAGCTGTTTTTT. The whole variable domain, remainder taken from reference TRBV19 and TRBJ2-2, is DGGITQSPKYLFRKEGQNVTLSCEQNLNHDAMYWYRQDPGQGLRLIYYSQIVNDFQKGDIAEGYSVSREKKESFPLTVTSAQKNPTAFYLCASTEGGTTGELFFGEGSRLTVL.

V and J are TRBV5-1 and TRBJ1-5; D might be TRBD1 (5 bases). In germline, CDR1 is SGHRS, CDR2 YFSETQ. Trimming took 1 base from V and 7 from J, leaving 15 bases between them. The CDR3 is 15 residues long. CDR3 region: CASSLNGDGLQPQHF. CDR3 bases: TGCGCCAGCAGCTTGAACGGGGACGGTTTACAGCCCCAGCATTTT.

By proportion, this clone is medium-sized. This chain uses TRBV7-3 with TRBJ2-7; D is uncertain. Germline CDR1 and CDR2: SGHTA and FQGTGA. CDR3 length: 14 residues. With 1 base removed from V and 6 bases from J, the gap between germline ends came to 13 bases. In DNA, the CDR3 is TGTGCCAGCAGCTTAAACGTCGGTTTCGCCGAGCAGTACTTC. As protein: CASSLNVGFAEQYF.

V gene TRBV2 combines with J gene TRBJ2-2, with D uncertain. The V gene lost 5 bases and the J gene lost 8 bases, with 18 bases spanning the gap. The CDR3 runs 15 residues. Germline values: CDR1 SNHLY, CDR2 FYNNEI. For the CDR3, the DNA is TGTGCCAGCAGTACGGACGGCCCAACAAGGGGGGAGCTGTTTTTT. It is translated as CASSTDGPTRGELFF.

The CDR3, as DNA: TGTGCCAGCAGTGAAACGGTACAGGACTACAATGAGCAGTTCTTC. As protein: CASSETVQDYNEQFF. This sequence joins TRBV6-1 and TRBJ2-1; D may be TRBD1 (5 bases). V gave up 2 bases and J gave up 3 bases, with 11 bases separating them. Germline CDR1 reads MNHNS; CDR2 reads SASEGT. CDR3 length: 15 amino acids.

V usage is TRBV3-1 (or the pseudogene TRBV3-2) and J usage is TRBJ2-2; no clear D gene. Trimming removed 1 base from V and 4 bases from J, with 7 bases in between. There are 14 residues in the CDR3. Germline V lookup: CDR1 LGHDT, CDR2 YNNKEL (reference sequence). CDR3 region: CASSQGLTTGELFF. CDR3 nucleotide sequence: TGTGCCAGCAGCCAAGGACTTACCACCGGGGAGCTGTTTTTT.

V usage is TRBV18 and J usage is TRBJ2-1; D possibly matches TRBD1 or TRBD2 (7 bases each). Germline lookup yields CDR1 KGHSH and CDR2 LQKENI. The CDR3 extends over 15 amino acids. Trimming took off 3 bases at V and 5 bases at J, with 14 bases between the two ends. The CDR3 DNA reads TGTGCCAGCTCACCGTCGACAGGGAGGGACAATGAGCAGTTCTTC. It translates to CASSPSTGRDNEQFF.

There are a few counts of this clone. The chain joins TRBV7-2 to TRBJ1-5; D is ambiguous. V gave up 5 bases and J gave up 0 bases, with 2 bases separating them. This CDR3 contains 12 residues. Germline CDR1 and CDR2: SGHTA and FQGNSA. CDR3 residues: CASSDSNQPQHF. For the CDR3, the DNA is TGTGCCAGCAGCGATAGCAATCAGCCCCAGCATTTT.

This clone was found a few times. The chain combines TRBV12-5 with TRBJ1-5; 10 bases match TRBD1. V dropped 1 base and J dropped 1; count of bases not matched to a gene: 4. There are 17 residues in the CDR3. In germline, CDR1 is LGHNT, CDR2 FRNRAP. CDR3 coding DNA: TGTGCTAGTGGTTTGGCTCGGGACAGGGGAAGCAATCAGCCCCAGCATTTT. Protein: CASGLARDRGSNQPQHF. Full variable domain (rest looked up from reference TRBV12-5 and TRBJ1-5): DARVTQTPRHKVTEMGQEVTMRCQPILGHNTVFWYRQTMMQGLELLAYFRNRAPLDDSGMPKDRFSAEMPDATLATLKIQPSEPRDSAVYFCASGLARDRGSNQPQHFGDGTRLSIL.

The chain uses TRBV2 and TRBJ1-2, with 8 positions matching TRBD1. Germline CDR1 and CDR2: SNHLY and FYNNEI. The CDR3 spans 13 residues. Trimming at V came to 5 bases and at J to 4 bases, leaving 3 bases not matched to a gene. CDR3 in DNA: TGTGCCAGCAGTTCCAGGGGGCCCTATGGCTACACCTTC. This gives the protein CASSSRGPYGYTF.

V usage is TRBV3-1 (or the pseudogene TRBV3-2) and J usage is TRBJ1-1, with TRBD1 identical over 8 bases. The J segment lost 4 bases and the V segment lost 3 bases, leaving 4 bases of the junction unmatched. The CDR3 covers 14 residues. Per germline, CDR1 LGHDT and CDR2 YNNKEL (reference sequence). This CDR3 is CASSQAGQGTEAFF. The CDR3 DNA reads TGTGCCAGCAGCCAGGCCGGACAGGGCACTGAAGCTTTCTTT.

This clone has just a few counts. The CDR3 DNA reads as TGTGCCAGCAGTGAAGGGGCAGTCGGGAATCAGCCCCAGCATTTT. Translated: CASSEGAVGNQPQHF. The chain carries TRBV6-1 and TRBJ1-5; D gene unclear. Trimming shortened V by 1 base and J by 4 bases, and 11 bases separated the two germline ends. The CDR3 extends over 15 amino acids. Germline V CDR1 and CDR2: MNHNS, SASEGT.

The count of this clone is one. The chain couples TRBV6-5 to TRBJ1-2; D is perhaps TRBD1 (5 bases). Germline lookup yields CDR1 MNHEY and CDR2 SVGAGI. Trimming took off 10 bases at V and 4 bases at J, with 13 bases between the two ends. The CDR3 totals 12 residues. For the CDR3, the DNA is TGTGCCACCCGGGGGGGAATCTATGGCTACACCTTC. Translating it yields CATRGGIYGYTF.

The chain joins TRBV6-6 to TRBJ2-3; tentative D call: TRBD1 (6 bases). Germline lookup yields CDR1 MNHNY and CDR2 SVGAGI (reference sequence). Trimming cost V 5 bases and J 2 bases, with 14 bases left between them. CDR3 length: 15 residues. In DNA, the CDR3 is TGTGCCAGCAGTCCAGGGGCAGGGCCCACAGATACGCAGTATTTT. Protein sequence: CASSPGAGPTDTQYF.